The clone carrying this T cell receptor beta chain was observed a handful of times. Antigen: not known. The data derive from a study of blood T cells in healthy people across ages. Overall study results and limits: As age increased, TCR beta diversity per million T cells fell in a roughly linear fashion. The study found more naive CD4+ cells and higher diversity in long-lived than aged donors.

A sample-barcoded 5' primer and a J-beta primer mix were used in a second PCR of roughly 6 to 11 cycles. TCRdb recomputed calls from the 5' RACE reads with MiXCR, one row per CDR3 protein. The sample carries about 620,000 distinct CDR3 sequences, under 25% recorded once. Germline CDR1 reads DFQATT; CDR2 reads SNEGSKA (reference sequence). Unmatched junction bases numbered 6, after V lost 3 bases and J lost 6 bases. The CDR3 contains 14 residues. The sequence derives from a man in his 70s in good health. The sample comprised blood. The chain couples TRBV20-1 to TRBJ2-2; TRBD1 aligns across 8 bases. The CDR3 protein is CSARDRVMPGELFF. The DNA of the CDR3 is TGCAGTGCTAGGGACAGGGTAATGCCCGGGGAGCTGTTTTTT.